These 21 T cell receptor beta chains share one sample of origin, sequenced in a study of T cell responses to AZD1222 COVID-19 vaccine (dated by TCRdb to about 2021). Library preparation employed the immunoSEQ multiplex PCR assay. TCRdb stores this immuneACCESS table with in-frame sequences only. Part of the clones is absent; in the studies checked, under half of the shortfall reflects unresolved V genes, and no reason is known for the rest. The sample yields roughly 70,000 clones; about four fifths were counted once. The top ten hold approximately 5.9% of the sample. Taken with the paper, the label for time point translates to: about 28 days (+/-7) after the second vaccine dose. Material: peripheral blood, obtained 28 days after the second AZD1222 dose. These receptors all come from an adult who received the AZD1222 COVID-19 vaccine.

CDR3 nucleotides: TGTGCCAGCAGCCAAGAACCACCGGACGGCATTTGGAGTGCACCCCTCCACTTT. Amino acids: CASSQEPPDGIWSAPLHF. This rearrangement joins TRBV4-2 to TRBJ1-6; D remains unclear. V was trimmed by 0 bases and J by 11 bases, leaving 23 bases between them. Germline CDR1 and CDR2: LGHNA and YNFKEQ. This CDR3 is built from 18 residues.

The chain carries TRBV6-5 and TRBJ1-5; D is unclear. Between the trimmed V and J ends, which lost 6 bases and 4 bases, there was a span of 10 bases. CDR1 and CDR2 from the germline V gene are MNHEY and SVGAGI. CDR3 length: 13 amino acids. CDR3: CASRIGRNQPQHF. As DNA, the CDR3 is TGTGCCAGCAGGATAGGGAGGAATCAGCCCCAGCATTTT.

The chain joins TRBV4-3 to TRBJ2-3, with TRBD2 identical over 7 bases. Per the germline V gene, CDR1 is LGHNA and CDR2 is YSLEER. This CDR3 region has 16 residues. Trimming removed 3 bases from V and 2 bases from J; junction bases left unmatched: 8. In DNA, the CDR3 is TGCGCCAGCAGCCAGGGGGGAGCGGGGATCACAGATACGCAGTATTTT. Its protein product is CASSQGGAGITDTQYF.

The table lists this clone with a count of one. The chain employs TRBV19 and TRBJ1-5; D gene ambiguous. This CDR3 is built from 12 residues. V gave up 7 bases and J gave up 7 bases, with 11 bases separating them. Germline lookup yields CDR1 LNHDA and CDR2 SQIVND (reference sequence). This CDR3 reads CASKIGGQPQHF. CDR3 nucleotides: TGTGCCAGTAAGATTGGAGGGCAGCCCCAGCATTTT.

Here the CDR3 DNA reads TGTGCCAGCAGCCCGCCAGGACAGGGCTATGGCTACACCTTC. It codes for CASSPPGQGYGYTF. J is TRBJ1-2 and V is TRBV11-2; TRBD1 agrees at 8 bases. There are 14 residues in the CDR3. J was trimmed by 4 bases and V by 5 bases; bases with no gene match: 6. Looked up from germline, CDR1 is SGHAT and CDR2 is FQNNGV.

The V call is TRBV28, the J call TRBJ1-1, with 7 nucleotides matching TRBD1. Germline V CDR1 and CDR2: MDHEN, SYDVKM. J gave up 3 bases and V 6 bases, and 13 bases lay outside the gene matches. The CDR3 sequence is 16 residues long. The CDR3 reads CASSPFLQGGDTEAFF. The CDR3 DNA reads TGTGCCAGCAGCCCATTCCTCCAGGGGGGTGACACTGAAGCTTTCTTT.

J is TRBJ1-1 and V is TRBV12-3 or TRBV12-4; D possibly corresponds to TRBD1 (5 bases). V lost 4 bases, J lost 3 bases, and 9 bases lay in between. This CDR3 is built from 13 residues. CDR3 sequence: CASSSQGYTEAFF. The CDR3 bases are TGTGCCAGCAGTTCTCAGGGTTACACTGAAGCTTTCTTT.

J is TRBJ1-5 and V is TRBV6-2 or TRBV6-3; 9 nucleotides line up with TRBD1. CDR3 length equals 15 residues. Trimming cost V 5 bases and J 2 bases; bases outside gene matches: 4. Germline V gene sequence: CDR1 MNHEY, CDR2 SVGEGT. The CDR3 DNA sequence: TGTGCCAGCAGTCCGGGACAGGGACGCAATCAGCCCCAGCATTTT. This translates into CASSPGQGRNQPQHF.

CDR3 amino acids: CASSLSGSNPRYF. The CDR3 region has the DNA TGTGCCAGCAGCTTGTCAGGGTCCAATCCCCGGTACTTC. V gene TRBV5-5 combines with J gene TRBJ2-7, with D maybe TRBD1 (5 bases). The CDR3 totals 13 residues. The ends were cut back, 1 base at V and 12 bases at J, with 17 bases in the middle. Germline CDR1 SGHKS, CDR2 YYEKEE (reference sequence).

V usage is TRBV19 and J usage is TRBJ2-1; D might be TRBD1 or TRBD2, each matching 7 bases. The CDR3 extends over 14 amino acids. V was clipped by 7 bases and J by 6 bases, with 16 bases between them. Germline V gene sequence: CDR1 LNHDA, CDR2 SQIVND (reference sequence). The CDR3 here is CASILAAGGNEQFF. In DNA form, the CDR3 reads TGTGCCAGTATTCTAGCGGCAGGGGGCAATGAGCAGTTCTTC.

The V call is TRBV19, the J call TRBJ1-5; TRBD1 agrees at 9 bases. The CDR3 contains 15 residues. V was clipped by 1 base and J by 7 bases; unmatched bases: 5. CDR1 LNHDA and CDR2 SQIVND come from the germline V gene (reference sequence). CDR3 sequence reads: CASSIGTGEGQPQHF. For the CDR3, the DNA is TGTGCCAGTAGTATAGGGACAGGGGAGGGACAGCCCCAGCATTTT.

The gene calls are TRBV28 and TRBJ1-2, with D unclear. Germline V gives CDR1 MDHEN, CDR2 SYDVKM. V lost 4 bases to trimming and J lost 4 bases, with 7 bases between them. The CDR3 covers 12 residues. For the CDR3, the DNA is TGTGCCAGCAGTTCTAACCGCTATGGCTACACCTTC. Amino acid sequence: CASSSNRYGYTF.

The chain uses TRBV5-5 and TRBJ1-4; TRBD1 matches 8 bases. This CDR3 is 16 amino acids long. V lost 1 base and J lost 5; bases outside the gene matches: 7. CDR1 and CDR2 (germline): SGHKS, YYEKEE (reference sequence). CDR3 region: CASSLSGGGLNEKLFF. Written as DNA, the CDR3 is TGTGCCAGCAGCTTGTCAGGGGGCGGACTGAATGAAAAACTGTTTTTT.

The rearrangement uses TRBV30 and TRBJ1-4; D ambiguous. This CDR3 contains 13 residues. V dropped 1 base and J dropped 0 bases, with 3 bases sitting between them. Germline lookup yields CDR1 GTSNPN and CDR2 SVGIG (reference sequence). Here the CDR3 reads CAWSATTNEKLFF. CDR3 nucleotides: TGTGCCTGGAGTGCGACAACTAATGAAAAACTGTTTTTT.

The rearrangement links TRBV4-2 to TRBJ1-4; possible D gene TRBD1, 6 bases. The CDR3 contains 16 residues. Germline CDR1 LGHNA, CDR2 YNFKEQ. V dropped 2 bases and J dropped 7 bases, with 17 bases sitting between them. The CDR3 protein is CASSQQGHRVGEKLFF. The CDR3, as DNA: TGTGCCAGCAGCCAACAGGGCCACAGGGTGGGTGAAAAACTGTTTTTT.

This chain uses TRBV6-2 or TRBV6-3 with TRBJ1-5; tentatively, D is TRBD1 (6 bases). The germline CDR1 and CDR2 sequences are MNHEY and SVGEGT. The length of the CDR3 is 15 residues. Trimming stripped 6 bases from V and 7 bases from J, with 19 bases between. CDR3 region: CASSRGWRGDQPQHF. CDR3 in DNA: TGTGCCAGCAGCCGCGGGTGGAGGGGGGACCAGCCCCAGCATTTT.

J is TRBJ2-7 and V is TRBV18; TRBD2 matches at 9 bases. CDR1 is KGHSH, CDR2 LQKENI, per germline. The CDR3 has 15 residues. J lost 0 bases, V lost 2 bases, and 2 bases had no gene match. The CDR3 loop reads CASSPAGGGSYEQYF. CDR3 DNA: TGTGCCAGCTCACCAGCGGGAGGGGGCTCCTACGAGCAGTACTTC.

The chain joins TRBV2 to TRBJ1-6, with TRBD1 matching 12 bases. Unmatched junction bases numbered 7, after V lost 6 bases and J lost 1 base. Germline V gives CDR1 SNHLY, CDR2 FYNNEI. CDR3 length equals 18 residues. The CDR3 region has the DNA TGTGCCAGCAGGGGGACAGGGGGCGTCGTATCCTATAATTCACCCCTCCACTTT. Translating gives CASRGTGGVVSYNSPLHF.

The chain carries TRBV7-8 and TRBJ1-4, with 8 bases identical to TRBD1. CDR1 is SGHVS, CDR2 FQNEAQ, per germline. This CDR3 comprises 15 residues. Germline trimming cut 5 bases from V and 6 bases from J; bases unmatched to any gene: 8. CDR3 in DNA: TGTGCCAGCAGCGCTCGACAGGGGAAGGATGAAAAACTGTTTTTT. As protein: CASSARQGKDEKLFF. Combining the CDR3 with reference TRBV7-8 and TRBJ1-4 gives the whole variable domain GAGVSQSPRYKVAKRGQDVALRCDPISGHVSLFWYQQALGQGPEFLTYFQNEAQLDKSGLPSDRFFAERPEGSVSTLKIQRTQQEDSAVYLCASSARQGKDEKLFFGSGTQLSVL.

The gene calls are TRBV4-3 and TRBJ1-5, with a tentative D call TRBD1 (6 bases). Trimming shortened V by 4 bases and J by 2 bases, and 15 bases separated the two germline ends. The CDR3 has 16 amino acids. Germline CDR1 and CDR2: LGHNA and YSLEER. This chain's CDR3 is CASSLGTSTGNQPQHF. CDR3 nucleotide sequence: TGCGCCAGCAGCCTGGGGACATCCACGGGCAATCAGCCCCAGCATTTT.

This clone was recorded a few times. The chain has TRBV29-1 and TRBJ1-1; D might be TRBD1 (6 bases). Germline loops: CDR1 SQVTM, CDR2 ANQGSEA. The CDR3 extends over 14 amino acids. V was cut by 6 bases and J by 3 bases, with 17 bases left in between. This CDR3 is CSVIRKGGHTEAFF. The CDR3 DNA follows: TGCAGCGTGATCCGTAAGGGGGGCCACACTGAAGCTTTCTTT.